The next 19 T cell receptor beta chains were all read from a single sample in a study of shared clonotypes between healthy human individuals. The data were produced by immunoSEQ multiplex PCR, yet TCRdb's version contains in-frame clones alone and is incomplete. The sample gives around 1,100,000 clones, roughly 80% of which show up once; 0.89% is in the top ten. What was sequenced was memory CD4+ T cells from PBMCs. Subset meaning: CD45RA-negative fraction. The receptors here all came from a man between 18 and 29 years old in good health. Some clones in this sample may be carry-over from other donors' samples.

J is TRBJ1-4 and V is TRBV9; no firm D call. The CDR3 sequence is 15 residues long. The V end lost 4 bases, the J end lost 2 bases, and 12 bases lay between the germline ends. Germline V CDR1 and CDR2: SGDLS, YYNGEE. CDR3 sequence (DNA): TGTGCCAGCAGCTTTAGCGGGATGACTAATGAAAAACTGTTTTTT. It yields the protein CASSFSGMTNEKLFF.

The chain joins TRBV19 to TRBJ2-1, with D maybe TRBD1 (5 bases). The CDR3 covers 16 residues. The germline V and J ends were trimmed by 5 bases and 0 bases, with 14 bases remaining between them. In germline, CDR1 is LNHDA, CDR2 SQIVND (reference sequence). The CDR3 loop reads CASSQGWGGSYNEQFF. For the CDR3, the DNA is TGTGCCAGTAGTCAGGGTTGGGGTGGCTCCTACAATGAGCAGTTCTTC.

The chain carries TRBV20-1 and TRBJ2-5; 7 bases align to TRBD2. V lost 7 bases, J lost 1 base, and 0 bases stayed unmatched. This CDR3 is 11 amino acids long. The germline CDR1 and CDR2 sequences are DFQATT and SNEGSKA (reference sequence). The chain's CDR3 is CSGTSQETQYF. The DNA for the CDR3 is TGCAGTGGGACTAGCCAAGAGACCCAGTACTTC.

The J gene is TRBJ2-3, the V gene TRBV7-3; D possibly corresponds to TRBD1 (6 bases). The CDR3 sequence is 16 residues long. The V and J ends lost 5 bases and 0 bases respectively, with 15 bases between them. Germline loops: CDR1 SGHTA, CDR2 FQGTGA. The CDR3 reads CASSPGTQRSTDTQYF. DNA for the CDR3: TGTGCCAGCAGCCCTGGGACACAAAGAAGCACAGATACGCAGTATTTT.

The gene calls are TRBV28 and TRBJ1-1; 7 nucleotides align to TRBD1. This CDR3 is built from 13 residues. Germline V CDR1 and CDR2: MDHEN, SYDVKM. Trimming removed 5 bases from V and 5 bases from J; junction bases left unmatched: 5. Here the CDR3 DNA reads TGTGCCAGCAGTCCCCCCAGGGGGACTGAAGCTTTCTTT. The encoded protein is CASSPPRGTEAFF.

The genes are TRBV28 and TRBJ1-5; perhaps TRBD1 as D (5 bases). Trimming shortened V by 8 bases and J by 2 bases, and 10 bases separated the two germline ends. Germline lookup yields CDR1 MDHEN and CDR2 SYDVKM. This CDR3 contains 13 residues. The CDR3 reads CASVQGGNQPQHF. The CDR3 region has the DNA TGTGCCAGCGTCCAGGGAGGCAATCAGCCCCAGCATTTT.

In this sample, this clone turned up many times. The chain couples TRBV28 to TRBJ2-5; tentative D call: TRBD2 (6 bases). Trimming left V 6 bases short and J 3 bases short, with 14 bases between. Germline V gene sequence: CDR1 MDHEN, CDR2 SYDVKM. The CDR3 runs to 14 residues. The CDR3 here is CASSVLWREETQYF. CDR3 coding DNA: TGTGCCAGCAGCGTCTTGTGGAGGGAAGAGACCCAGTACTTC.

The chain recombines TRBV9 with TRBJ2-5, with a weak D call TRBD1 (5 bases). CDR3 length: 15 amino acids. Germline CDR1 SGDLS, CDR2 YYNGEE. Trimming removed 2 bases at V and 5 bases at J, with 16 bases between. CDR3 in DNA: TGTGCCAGCAGCGTCCTAGGGGCGTTGTGGGAGACCCAGTACTTC. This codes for CASSVLGALWETQYF.

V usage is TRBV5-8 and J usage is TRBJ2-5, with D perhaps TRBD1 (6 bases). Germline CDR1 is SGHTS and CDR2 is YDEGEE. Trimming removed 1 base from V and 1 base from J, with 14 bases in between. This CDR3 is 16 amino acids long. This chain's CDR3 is CASSLFGRGVQETQYF. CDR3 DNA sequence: TGTGCCAGCAGCTTGTTTGGCAGGGGAGTCCAAGAGACCCAGTACTTC.

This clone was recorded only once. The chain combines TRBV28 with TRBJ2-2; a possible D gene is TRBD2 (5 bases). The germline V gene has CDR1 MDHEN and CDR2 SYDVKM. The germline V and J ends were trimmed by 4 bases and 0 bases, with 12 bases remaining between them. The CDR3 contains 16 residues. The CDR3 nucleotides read TGTGCCAGCAGTTCGGCCGGAGGACCGAACACCGGGGAGCTGTTTTTT. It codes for CASSSAGGPNTGELFF.

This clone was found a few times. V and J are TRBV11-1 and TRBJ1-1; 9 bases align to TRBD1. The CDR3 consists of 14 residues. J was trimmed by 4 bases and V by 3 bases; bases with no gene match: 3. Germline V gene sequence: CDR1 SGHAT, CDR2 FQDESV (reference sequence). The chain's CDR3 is CASSLGQGPTEAFF. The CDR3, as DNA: TGTGCCAGCAGCTTGGGACAGGGACCCACTGAAGCTTTCTTT.

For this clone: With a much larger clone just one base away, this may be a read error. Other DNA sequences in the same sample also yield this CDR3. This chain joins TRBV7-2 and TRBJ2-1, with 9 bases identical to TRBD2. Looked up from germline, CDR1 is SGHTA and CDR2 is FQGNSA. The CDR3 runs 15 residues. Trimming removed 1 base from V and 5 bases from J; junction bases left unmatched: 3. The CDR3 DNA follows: TGTGCCAGCAGCTTAGGGCTAGCGGGGAACAATGAGCAGTTCTTC. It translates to CASSLGLAGNNEQFF.

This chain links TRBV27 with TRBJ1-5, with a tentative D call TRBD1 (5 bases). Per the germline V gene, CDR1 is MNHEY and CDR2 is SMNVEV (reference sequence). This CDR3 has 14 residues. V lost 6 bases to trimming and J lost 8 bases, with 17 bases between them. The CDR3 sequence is CASSPGTSKEPQHF. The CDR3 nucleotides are TGTGCCAGCAGCCCCGGGACTTCCAAGGAGCCCCAGCATTTT.

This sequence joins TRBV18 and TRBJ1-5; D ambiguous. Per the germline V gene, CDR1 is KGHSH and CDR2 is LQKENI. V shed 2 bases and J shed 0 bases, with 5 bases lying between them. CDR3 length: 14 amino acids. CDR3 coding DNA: TGTGCCAGCTCACCAAATCCTAGCAATCAGCCCCAGCATTTT. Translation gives CASSPNPSNQPQHF.

CDR3 amino acids: CASRKGKRCQIANTIYF. In DNA form, the CDR3 reads TGTGCCAGCAGAAAAGGTAAGAGATGCCAGATTGCGAACACCATATATTTT. The genes are TRBV21-1 and TRBJ1-3. TRBV21-1 is flagged as a pseudogene. The CDR3 has 17 amino acids.

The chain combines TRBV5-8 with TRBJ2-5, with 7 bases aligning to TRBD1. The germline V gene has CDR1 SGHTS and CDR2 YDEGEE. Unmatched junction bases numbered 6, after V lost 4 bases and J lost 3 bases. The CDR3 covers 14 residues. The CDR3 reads CASSIGQVEETQYF. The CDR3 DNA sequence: TGTGCCAGCAGCATCGGACAGGTAGAAGAGACCCAGTACTTC.

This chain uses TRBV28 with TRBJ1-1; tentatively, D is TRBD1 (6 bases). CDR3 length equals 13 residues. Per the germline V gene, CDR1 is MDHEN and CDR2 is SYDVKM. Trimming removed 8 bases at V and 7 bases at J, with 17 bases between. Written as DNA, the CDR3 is TGTGCCAGCGTGGGTCCGGGACAATTTGAAGCTTTCTTT. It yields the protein CASVGPGQFEAFF.

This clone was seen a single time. The CDR3 here is CASSPWGDWSNQPQHF. CDR3 DNA sequence: TGTGCCAGTAGTCCCTGGGGCGATTGGAGCAATCAGCCCCAGCATTTT. The chain recombines TRBV19 with TRBJ1-5; possibly TRBD1 for D (5 bases). This CDR3 is 16 amino acids long. The V end was cut by 5 bases, the J end by 1 base, with 15 bases between. Germline V gene data show CDR1 as LNHDA and CDR2 as SQIVND (reference sequence).

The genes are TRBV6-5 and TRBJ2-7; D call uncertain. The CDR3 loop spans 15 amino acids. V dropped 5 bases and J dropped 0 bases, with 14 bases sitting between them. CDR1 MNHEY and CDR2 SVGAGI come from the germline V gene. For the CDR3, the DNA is TGTGCCAGCAGTAAGGGTGGCTACACCTCCTACGAGCAGTACTTC. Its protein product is CASSKGGYTSYEQYF.